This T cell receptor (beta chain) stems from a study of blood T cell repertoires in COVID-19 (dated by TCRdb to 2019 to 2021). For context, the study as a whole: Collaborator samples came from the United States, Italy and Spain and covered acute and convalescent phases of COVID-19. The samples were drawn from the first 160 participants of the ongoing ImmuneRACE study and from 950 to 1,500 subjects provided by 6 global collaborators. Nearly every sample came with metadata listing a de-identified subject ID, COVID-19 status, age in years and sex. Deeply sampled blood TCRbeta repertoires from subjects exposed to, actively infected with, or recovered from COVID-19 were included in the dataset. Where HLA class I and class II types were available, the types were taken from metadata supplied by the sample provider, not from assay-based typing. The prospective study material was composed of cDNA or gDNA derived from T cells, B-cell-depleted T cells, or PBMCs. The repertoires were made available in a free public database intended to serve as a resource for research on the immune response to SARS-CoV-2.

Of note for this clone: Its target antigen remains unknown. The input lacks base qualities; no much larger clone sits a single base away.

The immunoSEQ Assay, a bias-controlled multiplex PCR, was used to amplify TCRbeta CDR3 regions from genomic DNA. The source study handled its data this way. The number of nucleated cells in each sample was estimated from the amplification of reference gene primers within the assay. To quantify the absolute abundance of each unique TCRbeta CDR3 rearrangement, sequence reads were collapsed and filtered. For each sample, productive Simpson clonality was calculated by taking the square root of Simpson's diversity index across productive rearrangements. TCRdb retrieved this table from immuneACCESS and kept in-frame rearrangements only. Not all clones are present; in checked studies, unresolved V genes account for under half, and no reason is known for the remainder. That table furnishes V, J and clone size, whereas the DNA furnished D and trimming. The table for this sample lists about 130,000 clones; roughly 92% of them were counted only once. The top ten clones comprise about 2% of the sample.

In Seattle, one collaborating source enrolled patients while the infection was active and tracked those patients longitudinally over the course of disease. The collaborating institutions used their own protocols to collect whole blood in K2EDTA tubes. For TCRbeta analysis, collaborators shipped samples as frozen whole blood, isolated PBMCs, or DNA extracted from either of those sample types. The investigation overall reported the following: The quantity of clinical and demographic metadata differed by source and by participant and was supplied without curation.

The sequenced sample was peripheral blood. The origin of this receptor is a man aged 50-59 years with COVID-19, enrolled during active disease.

The nucleotide sequence is given as TGTGCCAGCAGGCCCGGGACAGGGACTCCGGGGCCCCAGCATTTT. This gives the protein CASRPGTGTPGPQHF. The chain uses TRBV28 and TRBJ1-5; TRBD1 lines up with 9 middle nucleotides. The CDR3 spans 15 residues, from the cysteine through the phenylalanine. Solely the CDR3 DNA is kept, with 45 bases framed from the first base. V lost 6 bases and J lost 9 bases, and the count of bases not matched to a germline gene is 12. Looking up the germline V gene yields CDR1 MDHEN and CDR2 SYDVKM.